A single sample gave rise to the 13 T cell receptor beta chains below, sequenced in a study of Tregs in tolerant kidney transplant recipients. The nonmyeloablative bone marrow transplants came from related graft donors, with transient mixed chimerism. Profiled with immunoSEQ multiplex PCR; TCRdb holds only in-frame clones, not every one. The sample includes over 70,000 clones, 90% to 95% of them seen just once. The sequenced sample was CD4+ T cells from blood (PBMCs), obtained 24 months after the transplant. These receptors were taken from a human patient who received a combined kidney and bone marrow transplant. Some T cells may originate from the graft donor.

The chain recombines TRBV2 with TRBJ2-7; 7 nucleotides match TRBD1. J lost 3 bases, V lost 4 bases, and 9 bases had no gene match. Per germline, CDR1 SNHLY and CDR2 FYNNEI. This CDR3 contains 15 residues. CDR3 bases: TGTGCCAGCAGTGTTATCTCGACAGGGTACTACGAGCAGTACTTC. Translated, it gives CASSVISTGYYEQYF. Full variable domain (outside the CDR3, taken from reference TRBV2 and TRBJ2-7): EPEVTQTPSHQVTQMGQEVILRCVPISNHLYFYWYRQILGQKVEFLVSFYNNEISEKSEIFDDQFSVERPDGSNFTLKIRSTKLEDSAMYFCASSVISTGYYEQYFGPGTRLTVT.

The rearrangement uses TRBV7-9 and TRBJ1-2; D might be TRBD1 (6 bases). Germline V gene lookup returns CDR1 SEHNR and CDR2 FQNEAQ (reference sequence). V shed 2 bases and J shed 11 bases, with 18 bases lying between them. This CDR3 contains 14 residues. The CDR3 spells CASSLTGPTFRYTF. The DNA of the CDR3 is TGTGCCAGCAGCTTAACAGGGCCAACCTTCCGTTACACCTTC.

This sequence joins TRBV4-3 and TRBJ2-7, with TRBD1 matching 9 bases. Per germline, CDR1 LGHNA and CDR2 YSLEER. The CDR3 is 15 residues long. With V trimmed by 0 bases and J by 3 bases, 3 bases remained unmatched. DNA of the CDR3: TGCGCCAGCAGCCAAGACGGACAGGGGATCTACGAGCAGTACTTC. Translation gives CASSQDGQGIYEQYF.

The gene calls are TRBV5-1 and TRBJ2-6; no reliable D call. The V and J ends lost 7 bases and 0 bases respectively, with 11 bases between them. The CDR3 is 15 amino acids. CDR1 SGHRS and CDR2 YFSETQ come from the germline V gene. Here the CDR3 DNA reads TGCGCCAGCGGCAGTACCAGCTCTGGGGCCAACGTCCTGACTTTC. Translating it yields CASGSTSSGANVLTF. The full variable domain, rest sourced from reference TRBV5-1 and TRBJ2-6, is KAGVTQTPRYLIKTRGQQVTLSCSPISGHRSVSWYQQTPGQGLQFLFEYFSETQRNKGNFPGRFSGRQFSNSRSEMNVSTLELGDSALYLCASGSTSSGANVLTFGAGSRLTVL.

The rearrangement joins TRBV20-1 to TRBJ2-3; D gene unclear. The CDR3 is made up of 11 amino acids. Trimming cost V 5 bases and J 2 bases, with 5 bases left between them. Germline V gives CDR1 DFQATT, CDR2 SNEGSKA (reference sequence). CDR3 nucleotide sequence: TGCAGTGCTTCTTACACAGATACGCAGTATTTT. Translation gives CSASYTDTQYF.

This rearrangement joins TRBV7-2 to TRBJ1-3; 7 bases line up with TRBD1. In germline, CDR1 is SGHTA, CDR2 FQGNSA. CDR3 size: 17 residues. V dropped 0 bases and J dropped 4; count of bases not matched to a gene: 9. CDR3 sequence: CASSLAHLTGIGNTIYF. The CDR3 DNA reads TGTGCCAGCAGCTTAGCGCACCTGACAGGGATAGGAAACACCATATATTTT.

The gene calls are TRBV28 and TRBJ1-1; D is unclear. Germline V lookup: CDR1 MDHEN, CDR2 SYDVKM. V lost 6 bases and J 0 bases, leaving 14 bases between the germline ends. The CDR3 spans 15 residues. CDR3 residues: CASSIPGNLNTEAFF. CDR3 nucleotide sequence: TGTGCCAGCAGCATACCCGGGAATCTGAACACTGAAGCTTTCTTT.

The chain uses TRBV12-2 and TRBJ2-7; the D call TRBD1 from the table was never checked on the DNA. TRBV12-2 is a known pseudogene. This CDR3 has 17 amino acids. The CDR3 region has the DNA TGTGCAAGTCGCTTAACCAAAACAGGAAGAAGCTCCTACGAGCAGTACTTC. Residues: CASRLTKTGRSSYEQYF.

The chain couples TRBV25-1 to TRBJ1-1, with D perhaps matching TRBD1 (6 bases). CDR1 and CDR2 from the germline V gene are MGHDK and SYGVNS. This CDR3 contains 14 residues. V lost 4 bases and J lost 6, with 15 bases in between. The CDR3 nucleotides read TGTGCCAGCAGTGGCCGACAGGTGTTGGCTGAAGCTTTCTTT. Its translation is CASSGRQVLAEAFF. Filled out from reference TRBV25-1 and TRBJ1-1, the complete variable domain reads EADIYQTPRYLVIGTGKKITLECSQTMGHDKMYWYQQDPGMELHLIHYSYGVNSTEKGDLSSESTVSRIRTEHFPLTLESARPSHTSQYLCASSGRQVLAEAFFGQGTRLTVV.

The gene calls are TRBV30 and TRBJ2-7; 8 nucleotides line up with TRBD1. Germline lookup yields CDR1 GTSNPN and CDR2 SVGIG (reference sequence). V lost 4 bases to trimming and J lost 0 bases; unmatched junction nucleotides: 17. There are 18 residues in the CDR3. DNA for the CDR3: TGTGCCTGGAATTTCGGACAGGGTTCACGCTCGAGCTCCTACGAGCAGTACTTC. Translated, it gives CAWNFGQGSRSSSYEQYF.

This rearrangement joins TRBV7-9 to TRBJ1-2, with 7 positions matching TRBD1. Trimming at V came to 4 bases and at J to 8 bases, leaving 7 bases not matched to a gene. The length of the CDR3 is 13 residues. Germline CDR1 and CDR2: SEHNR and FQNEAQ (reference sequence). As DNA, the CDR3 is TGTGCCAGCAGCTCCGACAGGGTGGGCGGCTACACCTTC. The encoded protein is CASSSDRVGGYTF.

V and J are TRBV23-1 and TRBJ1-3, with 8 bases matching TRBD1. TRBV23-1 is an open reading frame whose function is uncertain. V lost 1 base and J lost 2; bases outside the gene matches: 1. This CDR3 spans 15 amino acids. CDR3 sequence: CASSQWTGTGNTIYF. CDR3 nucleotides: TGCGCCAGCAGTCAATGGACAGGGACTGGAAACACCATATATTTT.

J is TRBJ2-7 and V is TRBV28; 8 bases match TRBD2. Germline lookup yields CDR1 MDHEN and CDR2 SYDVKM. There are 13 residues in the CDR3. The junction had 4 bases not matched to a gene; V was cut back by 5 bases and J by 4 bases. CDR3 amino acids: CASSPSGLYEQYF. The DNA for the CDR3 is TGTGCCAGCAGTCCTAGCGGGTTATACGAGCAGTACTTC.